These 29 T cell receptor beta chains were sequenced from one sample in a study of blood T cell repertoires in COVID-19. Produced via immunoSEQ multiplex PCR; TCRdb's table is partial and in-frame only. In the table there are a few hundred thousand clones, around 87% of which are singletons. The specimen was PBMCs or T cells enriched from blood (not recorded which). The receptors here all came from a woman younger than 30 who had recovered from COVID-19.

This rearrangement joins TRBV27 to TRBJ1-6; TRBD1 aligns across 8 bases. Germline-derived CDR1 and CDR2 are MNHEY and SMNVEV (reference sequence). This CDR3 has 15 amino acids. Trimming removed 4 bases from V and 8 bases from J; junction bases left unmatched: 7. The CDR3 region has the DNA TGTGCCAGCAGTTACCTCGGACAGGGTGATTCACCCCTCCACTTT. As protein: CASSYLGQGDSPLHF.

The rearrangement links TRBV5-1 to TRBJ1-2; no clear D. Germline CDR1 and CDR2: SGHRS and YFSETQ. The V and J ends lost 4 bases and 2 bases respectively, with 9 bases between them. This CDR3 is built from 13 residues. CDR3 amino acids: CASSPERNYGYTF. In nucleotides, the CDR3 is TGCGCCAGCAGCCCAGAACGAAACTATGGCTACACCTTC. Combining the CDR3 with reference TRBV5-1 and TRBJ1-2 gives the whole variable domain KAGVTQTPRYLIKTRGQQVTLSCSPISGHRSVSWYQQTPGQGLQFLFEYFSETQRNKGNFPGRFSGRQFSNSRSEMNVSTLELGDSALYLCASSPERNYGYTFGSGTRLTVV.

This chain joins TRBV12-3 or TRBV12-4 and TRBJ1-2; tentatively, D is TRBD1 (5 bases). Trimming cost V 2 bases and J 5 bases, with 9 bases left between them. The CDR3 is 13 residues long. The CDR3 DNA sequence: TGTGCCAGCAGTTTAAGGGGCCGATATGGCTACACCTTC. Protein: CASSLRGRYGYTF.

The V call is TRBV10-2, the J call TRBJ1-5, with TRBD1 matching over 10 bases. Germline lookup yields CDR1 WSHSY and CDR2 SAAADI. The CDR3 spans 15 residues. V was pared by 6 bases and J by 4 bases, with 6 bases of the junction left unmatched. CDR3 sequence reads: CASRADRGWNQPQHF. CDR3 coding DNA: TGCGCCAGCAGGGCGGACAGGGGGTGGAATCAGCCCCAGCATTTT.

The rearrangement joins TRBV6-5 to TRBJ1-2; weak D call: TRBD1 (6 bases). From germline, CDR1 is MNHEY and CDR2 SVGAGI. Trimming stripped 5 bases from V and 6 bases from J, with 13 bases between. The CDR3 is made up of 13 amino acids. The CDR3: CASSRSGEDGYTF. CDR3 DNA: TGTGCCAGCAGTAGATCAGGGGAAGATGGCTACACCTTC.

This chain links TRBV19 with TRBJ2-7; 8 bases are shared with TRBD2. The V gene's germline CDR1 is LNHDA and CDR2 SQIVND (reference sequence). The CDR3 totals 15 residues. V shed 10 bases and J 2 bases; nucleotides not matched to a gene: 13. The CDR3 DNA reads as TGTGCCACTACCTCGGGAGGGCGGGGTACCTACGAGCAGTACTTC. Translated: CATTSGGRGTYEQYF.

V usage is TRBV6-4 and J usage is TRBJ2-3, with 7 bases that match TRBD2. CDR3 length: 13 residues. V was clipped by 5 bases and J by 1 base; unmatched bases: 0. Germline V gene sequence: CDR1 MRHNA, CDR2 SNTAGT. The CDR3 is CASSSGGTDTQYF. The DNA of the CDR3 is TGTGCCAGCAGTAGCGGGGGCACAGATACGCAGTATTTT.

The chain combines TRBV20-1 with TRBJ2-3; D remains ambiguous. CDR1 and CDR2 (germline): DFQATT, SNEGSKA (reference sequence). This CDR3 comprises 11 residues. Trimming left V 7 bases short and J 6 bases short, with 11 bases between. The CDR3 sequence is CSGQIGDTQYF. The CDR3 region has the DNA TGCAGTGGGCAAATCGGGGATACGCAGTATTTT.

The J gene is TRBJ2-5, the V gene TRBV3-1 (or the pseudogene TRBV3-2); D perhaps matches TRBD2 (7 bases). This CDR3 comprises 20 residues. In germline, CDR1 is LGHDT, CDR2 YNNKEL (reference sequence). V was cut by 4 bases and J by 0 bases, with 27 bases left in between. CDR3: CASSRGEGGLFLAYQETQYF. CDR3 nucleotides: TGTGCCAGCAGCCGAGGGGAGGGGGGGCTATTTTTGGCGTACCAAGAGACCCAGTACTTC.

For this clone: The sample carries other DNA sequences with the same CDR3. The V and J genes are TRBV5-1 and TRBJ1-2, with 7 bases matching TRBD1. The V gene end was trimmed by 4 bases and the J gene end by 4 bases; junction bases not matched to a gene: 7. Germline lookup yields CDR1 SGHRS and CDR2 YFSETQ. The CDR3 loop spans 14 amino acids. The CDR3 DNA reads as TGCGCCAGCAGCGCTGGACAGGATTTCTATGGCTACACCTTC. It translates to CASSAGQDFYGYTF.

The rearrangement links TRBV14 to TRBJ2-5; TRBD2 agrees at 10 bases. Germline V gives CDR1 SGHDN, CDR2 FVKESK. The CDR3 extends over 17 amino acids. Unmatched junction bases numbered 10, after V lost 2 bases and J lost 4 bases. Here the CDR3 DNA reads TGTGCCAGCAGCCAATTCCGGAGCGGGGGGGGTGGAGAGACCCAGTACTTC. Translated, it gives CASSQFRSGGGGETQYF.

The V call is TRBV5-1, the J call TRBJ1-2; D ambiguous. The CDR3 extends over 14 amino acids. The germline gives CDR1 SGHRS, CDR2 YFSETQ. The V and J ends lost 0 bases and 5 bases respectively, with 11 bases between them. This chain's CDR3 is CASSLGGFEYGYTF. Written as DNA, the CDR3 is TGCGCCAGCAGCTTGGGAGGATTCGAGTATGGCTACACCTTC.

The chain carries TRBV28 and TRBJ1-1; D is ambiguous. This CDR3 has 13 amino acids. Germline lookup yields CDR1 MDHEN and CDR2 SYDVKM. Trimming cost V 8 bases and J 0 bases, with 10 bases left between them. The CDR3 coding sequence is TGTGCCAGCCTAACCATCATGAACACTGAAGCTTTCTTT. Amino acids: CASLTIMNTEAFF.

This chain links TRBV12-3 or TRBV12-4 with TRBJ1-1, with a possible D match to TRBD1 (6 bases). With 9 bases removed from V and 6 bases from J, the gap between germline ends came to 17 bases. The CDR3 runs to 13 residues. The CDR3 DNA reads as TGTGCCAGTCGCCTAACAGGGCTATCTGAAGCTTTCTTT. Translation: CASRLTGLSEAFF.

This clone occurred once. The genes are TRBV12-3 or TRBV12-4 and TRBJ2-1; TRBD1 might be the D (6 bases). This CDR3 is 11 amino acids long. V was pared by 6 bases and J by 13 bases, with 13 bases between. The DNA for the CDR3 is TGTGCCAGCAGGGGTGGACAGACACAGTTCTTC. Its protein product is CASRGGQTQFF.

J is TRBJ1-3 and V is TRBV19; no firm D call. This CDR3 region has 13 residues. V was trimmed by 3 bases and J by 3 bases, leaving 6 bases between them. Germline values: CDR1 LNHDA, CDR2 SQIVND (reference sequence). Here the CDR3 reads CASSIGFGNTIYF. The DNA of the CDR3 is TGTGCCAGTAGTATCGGGTTTGGAAACACCATATATTTT.

The rearrangement uses TRBV5-1 and TRBJ1-1; 9 bases agree with TRBD1. After removal of 4 bases from V and 2 bases from J, the junction contained 6 bases not matched to a gene. This CDR3 has 15 amino acids. Per the germline V gene, CDR1 is SGHRS and CDR2 is YFSETQ. The DNA for the CDR3 is TGCGCCAGCAGCCTAAGGACAGGGGCTAACACTGAAGCTTTCTTT. This codes for CASSLRTGANTEAFF. Filled out from reference TRBV5-1 and TRBJ1-1, the complete variable domain reads KAGVTQTPRYLIKTRGQQVTLSCSPISGHRSVSWYQQTPGQGLQFLFEYFSETQRNKGNFPGRFSGRQFSNSRSEMNVSTLELGDSALYLCASSLRTGANTEAFFGQGTRLTVV.

The chain uses TRBV5-1 and TRBJ2-3; 8 nucleotides agree with TRBD2. Germline CDR1 reads SGHRS; CDR2 reads YFSETQ. The CDR3 length is 15 residues. The ends lost 4 bases at V and 5 bases at J; junction bases unmatched: 9. The CDR3 reads CASSPDGGGVDTQYF. CDR3 coding DNA: TGCGCCAGCAGCCCCGACGGGGGGGGCGTAGATACGCAGTATTTT.

The rearrangement links TRBV10-3 to TRBJ1-5; 9 bases align to TRBD1. This CDR3 region has 16 residues. V was pared by 2 bases and J by 4 bases, with 6 bases of the junction left unmatched. Germline V gene data show CDR1 as ENHRY and CDR2 as SYGVKD. The CDR3 DNA reads TGTGCCATCAGTGAGGGACAGGGGTCTGGAAATCAGCCCCAGCATTTT. Protein product: CAISEGQGSGNQPQHF.

The chain couples TRBV30 to TRBJ2-7; no firm D call. This CDR3 has 13 residues. V was shortened by 2 bases and J by 6 bases, with 14 bases between the two germline ends. The germline V gene encodes CDR1 GTSNPN and CDR2 SVGIG (reference sequence). The CDR3 DNA follows: TGTGCCTGGAGTTTCCTCGAGGCTCTCGAGCAGTACTTC. Amino acid sequence: CAWSFLEALEQYF.

This rearrangement joins TRBV10-3 to TRBJ1-1; D is perhaps TRBD1 (6 bases). Trimming removed 10 bases from V and 5 bases from J, with 23 bases in between. CDR1 and CDR2 (germline): ENHRY, SYGVKD. There are 15 residues in the CDR3. The CDR3, as DNA: TGTGCCACCCACAATACAGGGACGACGATGACTGAAGCTTTCTTT. This translates into CATHNTGTTMTEAFF.

The J gene is TRBJ2-3, the V gene TRBV15; a weak D match, TRBD2 (7 bases). Germline values: CDR1 LNHNV, CDR2 YYDKDF (reference sequence). There are 16 residues in the CDR3. V was cut by 0 bases and J by 1 base, with 11 bases left in between. The DNA for the CDR3 is TGTGCCACCAGCAGAGATCCCGGGGGGCGCACAGATACGCAGTATTTT. This sequence encodes CATSRDPGGRTDTQYF. The variable domain in full, with the rest retrieved from reference TRBV15 and TRBJ2-3, is DAMVIQNPRYQVTQFGKPVTLSCSQTLNHNVMYWYQQKSSQAPKLLFHYYDKDFNNEADTPDNFQSRRPNTSFCFLDIRSPGLGDTAMYLCATSRDPGGRTDTQYFGPGTRLTVL.

The J gene is TRBJ1-3, the V gene TRBV6-2 or TRBV6-3, with 7 bases fitting TRBD1. Germline V gives CDR1 MNHEY, CDR2 SVGEGT. The V segment lost 5 bases and the J segment 4 bases; nucleotides outside the gene matches: 11. This CDR3 comprises 16 residues. The CDR3 DNA reads as TGTGCCAGCAGTACCCGACAGCTGGGACAGGGAAACACCATATATTTT. It is translated as CASSTRQLGQGNTIYF.

The V gene is TRBV5-4, the J gene TRBJ2-1, with 7 bases identical to TRBD2. The CDR3 loop spans 16 amino acids. Trimming removed 3 bases from V and 8 bases from J; junction bases left unmatched: 14. CDR1 is SGHNT and CDR2 is YYREEE in the germline V gene (reference sequence). The CDR3 bases are TGTGCCAGCAGCTGGCCGGGAGGCACGGGGAGGGATGAGCAGTTCTTC. This translates into CASSWPGGTGRDEQFF.

The CDR3 nucleotides are TGTGCCAGCAGCCAATTCCACCTAGGTCAGCCCCAGCATTTT. This gives the protein CASSQFHLGQPQHF. This sequence joins TRBV3-1 (or the pseudogene TRBV3-2) and TRBJ1-5; D unresolved. The germline CDR1 and CDR2 sequences are LGHDT and YNNKEL (reference sequence). Deletions cut 2 bases from V and 6 bases from J, with 11 bases between. CDR3 size: 14 residues.

The chain uses TRBV3-1 (or the pseudogene TRBV3-2) and TRBJ2-7; 10 bases match TRBD1. The germline gives CDR1 LGHDT, CDR2 YNNKEL (reference sequence). The CDR3 contains 14 residues. With 4 bases clipped from V and 4 bases from J, the junction kept 4 bases outside the gene matches. CDR3 nucleotides: TGTGCCAGCAGCCCACCGGGACAGGGGTACGAGCAGTACTTC. Translated, it gives CASSPPGQGYEQYF.

The CDR3 DNA reads TGTGCCAGCAGTTTCGATCGGCGAGAAAGGAGGGAATACACCTTC. It is translated as CASSFDRRERREYTF. J is TRBJ1-2 and V is TRBV27; no clear D. Germline CDR1 and CDR2: MNHEY and SMNVEV (reference sequence). The CDR3 is 15 amino acids. Between the trimmed V and J ends, which lost 3 bases and 11 bases, there was a span of 22 bases.

The gene calls are TRBV3-1 (or the pseudogene TRBV3-2) and TRBJ2-7; possible D gene TRBD2, 7 bases. The CDR3 loop spans 13 amino acids. Germline V CDR1 and CDR2: LGHDT, YNNKEL (reference sequence). Deletions cut 7 bases from V and 6 bases from J, with 16 bases between. CDR3 coding DNA: TGTGCCAGCAATGGGGGGGCTGCTAGCGAGCAGTACTTC. Translating it yields CASNGGAASEQYF.

The J gene is TRBJ1-5, the V gene TRBV19; D is perhaps TRBD1 (5 bases). The germline gives CDR1 LNHDA, CDR2 SQIVND (reference sequence). With 3 bases removed from V and 7 bases from J, the gap between germline ends came to 13 bases. CDR3 length: 14 amino acids. CDR3 sequence (DNA): TGTGCCAGTAGTATTTCTGGTAAGGGGCAGCCCCAGCATTTT. Translation gives CASSISGKGQPQHF.